Each of the 25 T cell receptor beta chains below was sequenced from the same sample in a study of cytotoxic CD8 clonotypes in ibrutinib-treated CLL. This table comes from immunoSEQ multiplex PCR, and its TCRdb copy is limited to in-frame clones, with some not included. The data contain about 27,000 clones, about three quarters of them singletons. The sequencing used PBMCs, collected after 24 months of ibrutinib treatment. These receptors were collected from a human donor with chronic lymphocytic leukemia.

The chain joins TRBV6-6 to TRBJ2-7, with 8 positions matching TRBD1. The CDR3 is 15 amino acids. Germline CDR1 and CDR2: MNHNY and SVGAGI (reference sequence). J lost 6 bases, V lost 2 bases, and 9 bases had no gene match. The CDR3 region has the DNA TGTGCCAGCAGTTACGTTGACAGGGGTGGCGGCGAGCAGTACTTC. It is translated as CASSYVDRGGGEQYF.

The CDR3 bases are TGCGCCAGCAGCAAGGGGACAGCCTCCTCCTACAATGAGCAGTTCTTC. Amino acids: CASSKGTASSYNEQFF. This chain joins TRBV5-1 and TRBJ2-1, with 7 bases identical to TRBD1. V dropped 4 bases and J dropped 0; count of bases not matched to a gene: 7. In germline, CDR1 is SGHRS, CDR2 YFSETQ. The CDR3 has 16 amino acids. Filled out from reference TRBV5-1 and TRBJ2-1, the complete variable domain reads KAGVTQTPRYLIKTRGQQVTLSCSPISGHRSVSWYQQTPGQGLQFLFEYFSETQRNKGNFPGRFSGRQFSNSRSEMNVSTLELGDSALYLCASSKGTASSYNEQFFGPGTRLTVL.

The genes are TRBV5-6 and TRBJ2-1, with D possibly matching TRBD2 (5 bases). V was clipped by 0 bases and J by 2 bases, with 9 bases between them. The CDR3 spans 15 residues. CDR1 SGHDT and CDR2 YYEEEE come from the germline V gene. CDR3 loop: CASSLAVGAYNEQFF. The CDR3 coding sequence is TGTGCCAGCAGCTTGGCCGTCGGGGCCTACAATGAGCAGTTCTTC.

J is TRBJ1-5 and V is TRBV7-6; no firm D call. The CDR3 sequence is 16 residues long. The germline V and J ends were trimmed by 2 bases and 0 bases, with 11 bases remaining between them. CDR1 and CDR2 (germline): SGHVS, FNYEAQ. CDR3 sequence (DNA): TGTGCCAGCAGCTTAACTGCGGATACTAGCAATCAGCCCCAGCATTTT. Translation: CASSLTADTSNQPQHF.

The chain joins TRBV4-3 to TRBJ2-2; unclear D gene. This CDR3 has 14 residues. The V gene lost 8 bases and the J gene lost 1 base, with 11 bases spanning the gap. Per germline, CDR1 LGHNA and CDR2 YSLEER. The CDR3 protein is CASSMGRNTGELFF. CDR3 coding DNA: TGCGCCAGCTCGATGGGCCGGAACACCGGGGAGCTGTTTTTT.

This clone was seen a handful of times. The chain links TRBV5-1 to TRBJ2-2; 7 bases are shared with TRBD1. Germline loops: CDR1 SGHRS, CDR2 YFSETQ. The CDR3 sequence is 15 residues long. With 3 bases clipped from V and 6 bases from J, the junction kept 8 bases outside the gene matches. As DNA, the CDR3 is TGCGCCAGCAGCTATCTAGGACAGGCCGCCGGGGAGCTGTTTTTT. This translates into CASSYLGQAAGELFF.

This clone has more than one count but fewer than ten. The V call is TRBV6-5, the J call TRBJ2-1; TRBD2 agrees at 15 bases. Trimming cost V 5 bases and J 10 bases; bases outside gene matches: 6. The CDR3 covers 15 residues. Germline values: CDR1 MNHEY, CDR2 SVGAGI. Written as DNA, the CDR3 is TGTGCCAGCAGTCGGACTAGCGGGGGGGCGGGAGAGCAGTTCTTC. As protein: CASSRTSGGAGEQFF.

For the CDR3, the DNA is TGTGCTAGTGGTTTGGGGCAGGACTACGAGCAGTACTTC. This sequence encodes CASGLGQDYEQYF. The rearrangement uses TRBV12-5 and TRBJ2-7, with D unclear. The length of the CDR3 is 13 residues. CDR1 LGHNT and CDR2 FRNRAP come from the germline V gene. The V end was cut by 1 base, the J end by 3 bases, with 7 bases between.

This clone came up once. The rearrangement uses TRBV7-6 and TRBJ2-1, with 7 bases fitting TRBD2. CDR3 length: 14 residues. The ends lost 0 bases at V and 6 bases at J; junction bases unmatched: 2. Germline V gives CDR1 SGHVS, CDR2 FNYEAQ. CDR3 bases: TGTGCCAGCAGCTTAGCCCCTAGCGGCAATGAGCAGTTCTTC. The encoded protein is CASSLAPSGNEQFF.

V usage is TRBV13 and J usage is TRBJ2-3; the match to TRBD2 covers 9 bases. The junction had 9 bases not matched to a gene; V was cut back by 5 bases and J by 0 bases. Germline-derived CDR1 and CDR2 are PRHDT and FYEKMQ (reference sequence). The CDR3 sequence is 17 residues long. CDR3 sequence: CASSINRLAASTDTQYF. The CDR3 DNA reads TGTGCCAGCAGCATAAACCGACTAGCGGCCAGCACAGATACGCAGTATTTT.

In this sample, this clone turned up many times. The J gene is TRBJ2-3, the V gene TRBV2, with TRBD2 matching 7 bases. CDR1 is SNHLY, CDR2 FYNNEI, per germline. After removal of 2 bases from V and 0 bases from J, the junction contained 8 bases not matched to a gene. There are 17 residues in the CDR3. Written as DNA, the CDR3 is TGTGCCAGCAGTGAATTTAGGTGGGGGGGGAGCACAGATACGCAGTATTTT. This translates into CASSEFRWGGSTDTQYF. Complete variable domain (other parts from reference TRBV2 and TRBJ2-3): EPEVTQTPSHQVTQMGQEVILRCVPISNHLYFYWYRQILGQKVEFLVSFYNNEISEKSEIFDDQFSVERPDGSNFTLKIRSTKLEDSAMYFCASSEFRWGGSTDTQYFGPGTRLTVL.

The chain recombines TRBV6-5 with TRBJ1-6; D unclear. The CDR3 runs to 12 residues. V was trimmed by 2 bases and J by 8 bases, leaving 4 bases between them. CDR1 MNHEY and CDR2 SVGAGI come from the germline V gene. CDR3: CASSYPHSPLHF. The CDR3 region has the DNA TGTGCCAGCAGTTACCCCCATTCACCCCTCCACTTT.

This clone was detected only a few times. The CDR3: CSAGGHVSRYF. The CDR3 nucleotides are TGCAGTGCTGGGGGGCATGTGAGCAGGTACTTC. The chain recombines TRBV20-1 with TRBJ2-7; D assignment may be TRBD1 or TRBD2 (6 bases each). Trimming left V 5 bases short and J 12 bases short, with 17 bases between. The CDR3 is made up of 11 amino acids. Germline V gives CDR1 DFQATT, CDR2 SNEGSKA (reference sequence).

This chain connects TRBV27 to TRBJ2-1; D is ambiguous. This CDR3 has 12 amino acids. Germline values: CDR1 MNHEY, CDR2 SMNVEV (reference sequence). The V end was cut by 1 base, the J end by 6 bases, with 4 bases between. CDR3 nucleotide sequence: TGTGCCAGCAGTTTATTGGGCAATGAGCAGTTCTTC. It codes for CASSLLGNEQFF.

In its sample, this clone was seen a few times. This chain connects TRBV7-9 to TRBJ1-1, with a tentative D call TRBD1 (6 bases). The CDR3 consists of 13 residues. In germline, CDR1 is SEHNR, CDR2 FQNEAQ (reference sequence). Trimming took off 4 bases at V and 1 base at J, with 7 bases between the two ends. Written as DNA, the CDR3 is TGTGCCAGCAGCTCACAGGGGAACACTGAAGCTTTCTTT. Translating it yields CASSSQGNTEAFF.

This clone occurred a few times. The V call is TRBV6-4, the J call TRBJ1-1; D is possibly TRBD1 (6 bases). The CDR3 is 14 residues long. Germline CDR1 reads MRHNA; CDR2 reads SNTAGT. The V gene lost 2 bases and the J gene lost 1 base, with 8 bases spanning the gap. For the CDR3, the DNA is TGTGCCAGCAGTGACACGGACAGGAACACTGAAGCTTTCTTT. It codes for CASSDTDRNTEAFF.

The rearrangement links TRBV28 to TRBJ2-7; unclear D gene. The germline CDR1 and CDR2 sequences are MDHEN and SYDVKM. V lost 7 bases and J lost 2, with 15 bases in between. This CDR3 is built from 14 residues. Here the CDR3 DNA reads TGTGCCAGCACCCGGGCAGTTGGGCCCTACGAGCAGTACTTC. It encodes CASTRAVGPYEQYF. Full variable domain (remainder filled in from reference TRBV28 and TRBJ2-7): DVKVTQSSRYLVKRTGEKVFLECVQDMDHENMFWYRQDPGLGLRLIYFSYDVKMKEKGDIPEGYSVSREKKERFSLILESASTNQTSMYLCASTRAVGPYEQYFGPGTRLTVT.

The rearrangement uses TRBV29-1 and TRBJ2-3; D gene ambiguous. Germline V gene sequence: CDR1 SQVTM, CDR2 ANQGSEA. The germline V and J ends were trimmed by 7 bases and 4 bases, with 12 bases remaining between them. This CDR3 is 12 amino acids long. CDR3 sequence: CSGTKGPDTQYF. CDR3 nucleotide sequence: TGCAGCGGGACGAAAGGGCCAGATACGCAGTATTTT.

V is TRBV6-5 and J is TRBJ2-3; no clear D. CDR3 length: 11 residues. Germline assignment: CDR1 MNHEY and CDR2 SVGAGI. Trimming shortened V by 8 bases and J by 6 bases, and 9 bases separated the two germline ends. This CDR3 is CASAHGDTQYF. The CDR3 DNA sequence: TGTGCCAGCGCTCACGGGGATACGCAGTATTTT.

The chain employs TRBV13 and TRBJ1-1, with a possible D match to TRBD1 (5 bases). The CDR3 has 12 amino acids. The V gene lost 5 bases and the J gene lost 3 bases, with 7 bases spanning the gap. Germline V gene sequence: CDR1 PRHDT, CDR2 FYEKMQ (reference sequence). The CDR3 loop reads CASSLRDTEAFF. Here the CDR3 DNA reads TGTGCCAGCAGCCTCAGGGACACTGAAGCTTTCTTT.

The rearrangement joins TRBV2 to TRBJ1-1, with 7 bases aligning to TRBD1. CDR1 SNHLY and CDR2 FYNNEI come from the germline V gene. V was pared by 8 bases and J by 0 bases, with 9 bases of the junction left unmatched. This CDR3 has 15 residues. This chain's CDR3 is CASPSPGGMNTEAFF. CDR3 bases: TGTGCCAGCCCTAGCCCAGGGGGGATGAACACTGAAGCTTTCTTT.

The chain is built from TRBV5-1 and TRBJ1-5; D may be TRBD1 (6 bases). The V end was cut by 4 bases, the J end by 5 bases, with 19 bases between. Germline V gives CDR1 SGHRS, CDR2 YFSETQ. The CDR3 has 16 residues. The CDR3 nucleotides read TGCGCCAGCAGCCCCACGGCGGGGGCCGCATATCAGCCCCAGCATTTT. It specifies CASSPTAGAAYQPQHF.

The chain employs TRBV9 and TRBJ1-2; 8 bases are shared with TRBD1. Germline assignment: CDR1 SGDLS and CDR2 YYNGEE. This CDR3 spans 15 amino acids. After removal of 4 bases from V and 1 base from J, the junction contained 6 bases not matched to a gene. CDR3 residues: CASSPRTGSNYGYTF. For the CDR3, the DNA is TGTGCCAGCAGCCCGCGGACAGGGAGTAACTATGGCTACACCTTC.

The genes are TRBV6-1 and TRBJ2-7; maybe TRBD2 (6 bases). The CDR3 is made up of 14 amino acids. Per germline, CDR1 MNHNS and CDR2 SASEGT. V lost 4 bases and J 0 bases, leaving 10 bases between the germline ends. In DNA, the CDR3 is TGTGCCAGCAGTGTGGGACTCCTCTCCTACGAGCAGTACTTC. As protein: CASSVGLLSYEQYF.

The V and J genes are TRBV29-1 and TRBJ1-3, with D perhaps TRBD1 (6 bases). The germline CDR1 and CDR2 sequences are SQVTM and ANQGSEA. Trimming took 4 bases from V and 4 from J, leaving 11 bases between them. CDR3 size: 13 residues. DNA for the CDR3: TGCAGCGTTGCGTGGCAGGGGGGAAACACCATATATTTT. Protein product: CSVAWQGGNTIYF.